These T cell receptor beta chains were read from a single sample in a study of T cell responses to AZD1222 COVID-19 vaccine. Profiled with immunoSEQ multiplex PCR; TCRdb holds only in-frame clones, not every one. This table has 130,000 or so clones, about 82% appearing once. The sequences come from peripheral blood, collected on day 0 of AZD1222 vaccination. The receptors come from an adult in good health. CDR3s include the opening cysteine and the closing phenylalanine or tryptophan. A D gene is named only where the DNA matches it firmly. Clone size is shown for a subset of rows, as once, few, many or a class of expanded clone.

J gene: TRBJ1-6; clone size: -; D gene: -; V gene: TRBV4-2; CDR3 protein: CASSWGLKDNSPLHF; CDR3 DNA: TGTGCCAGCAGCTGGGGACTTAAAGATAATTCACCCCTCCACTTT
J gene: TRBJ2-3; clone size: -; D gene: TRBD2; V gene: TRBV4-2; CDR3 protein: CASSQGTSRDTQYF; CDR3 DNA: TGTGCCAGCAGCCAAGGGACTAGCAGAGATACGCAGTATTTT
J gene: TRBJ1-1; clone size: once; D gene: -; V gene: TRBV7-2; CDR3 protein: CASSLTSYTEAFF; CDR3 DNA: TGTGCCAGCAGCTTAACGAGTTACACTGAAGCTTTCTTT
J gene: TRBJ2-3; clone size: -; D gene: -; V gene: TRBV2; CDR3 protein: CASSFGGADTQYF; CDR3 DNA: TGTGCCAGCAGTTTTGGCGGAGCAGATACGCAGTATTTT
J gene: TRBJ2-1; clone size: once; D gene: -; V gene: TRBV4-2; CDR3 protein: CASSQDYNEQFF; CDR3 DNA: TGTGCCAGCAGCCAAGATTACAATGAGCAGTTCTTC
J gene: TRBJ2-7; clone size: once; D gene: -; V gene: TRBV30; CDR3 protein: CAWSVPGSYEQYF; CDR3 DNA: TGTGCCTGGAGTGTACCTGGTTCCTACGAGCAGTACTTC
J gene: TRBJ2-4; clone size: -; D gene: TRBD1; V gene: TRBV2; CDR3 protein: CASKPGQPGNIQYF; CDR3 DNA: TGTGCCAGCAAACCGGGACAGCCGGGGAACATTCAGTACTTC
J gene: TRBJ1-6; clone size: -; D gene: TRBD1; V gene: TRBV7-9; CDR3 protein: CASVDRGAYNSPLHF; CDR3 DNA: TGTGCCAGCGTTGACAGGGGGGCGTATAATTCACCCCTCCACTTT
J gene: TRBJ1-3; clone size: -; D gene: -; V gene: TRBV16; CDR3 protein: CASRPPGGFGNTIYF; CDR3 DNA: TGTGCCAGCAGGCCCCCTGGGGGCTTTGGAAACACCATATATTTT
J gene: TRBJ2-2; clone size: -; D gene: -; V gene: TRBV19; CDR3 protein: CASSIGVDGAKLFF; CDR3 DNA: TGTGCCAGTAGTATAGGGGTCGACGGGGCGAAGTTGTTTTTT
J gene: TRBJ1-2; clone size: -; D gene: TRBD1; V gene: TRBV9; CDR3 protein: CASSGQGAIYGYTF; CDR3 DNA: TGTGCCAGCAGCGGACAGGGGGCGATCTATGGCTACACCTTC
J gene: TRBJ2-7; clone size: -; D gene: -; V gene: TRBV18; CDR3 protein: CASSPWTDNSYEQYF; CDR3 DNA: TGTGCCAGCTCACCGTGGACAGACAACTCCTACGAGCAGTACTTC
J gene: TRBJ2-3; clone size: -; D gene: -; V gene: TRBV28; CDR3 protein: CASSSELRDTQYF; CDR3 DNA: TGTGCCAGCAGTTCAGAGTTGCGGGATACGCAGTATTTT
J gene: TRBJ1-3; clone size: medium-sized; D gene: -; V gene: TRBV6-1; CDR3 protein: CASSEQEGSGNTIYF; CDR3 DNA: TGTGCCAGCAGTGAACAGGAAGGCTCTGGAAACACCATATATTTT
J gene: TRBJ2-1; clone size: -; D gene: -; V gene: TRBV7-2; CDR3 protein: CASSLARGLSSYNEQFF; CDR3 DNA: TGTGCCAGCAGCTTAGCACGGGGACTCAGCTCCTACAATGAGCAGTTCTTC
J gene: TRBJ1-6; clone size: -; D gene: -; V gene: TRBV27; CDR3 protein: CASSWAGDNSPLHF; CDR3 DNA: TGTGCCAGCAGTTGGGCTGGGGATAATTCACCCCTCCACTTT
J gene: TRBJ2-2; clone size: -; D gene: -; V gene: TRBV19; CDR3 protein: CASSSPGAGELFF; CDR3 DNA: TGTGCCAGTAGTTCCCCCGGAGCCGGGGAGCTGTTTTTT
J gene: TRBJ1-4; clone size: -; D gene: TRBD1; V gene: TRBV2; CDR3 protein: CASNSPGQGNEKLFF; CDR3 DNA: TGTGCCAGCAACAGCCCGGGACAGGGTAATGAAAAACTGTTTTTT
J gene: TRBJ1-2; clone size: -; D gene: -; V gene: TRBV6-5; CDR3 protein: CASSTPQGGNYGYTF; CDR3 DNA: TGTGCCAGCAGTACCCCGCAGGGTGGTAACTATGGCTACACCTTC
J gene: TRBJ2-7; clone size: many; D gene: -; V gene: TRBV9; CDR3 protein: CASSVADGYEQYF; CDR3 DNA: TGTGCCAGCAGCGTAGCGGATGGGTACGAGCAGTACTTC
J gene: TRBJ2-5; clone size: -; D gene: TRBD1; V gene: TRBV7-3; CDR3 protein: CASSLDRSETQYF; CDR3 DNA: TGTGCCAGCAGCTTGGACAGGTCAGAGACCCAGTACTTC
J gene: TRBJ1-2; clone size: -; D gene: -; V gene: TRBV7-9; CDR3 protein: CASSLRVYGYTF; CDR3 DNA: TGTGCCAGCAGCTTACGAGTCTATGGCTACACCTTC
J gene: TRBJ1-6; clone size: -; D gene: -; V gene: TRBV7-3; CDR3 protein: CASSEQLGGSPLHF; CDR3 DNA: TGTGCCAGCAGCGAACAACTGGGCGGTTCACCCCTCCACTTT
J gene: TRBJ2-3; clone size: -; D gene: -; V gene: TRBV7-3; CDR3 protein: CASSLDGYTDTQYF; CDR3 DNA: TGTGCCAGCAGCTTAGACGGGTACACAGATACGCAGTATTTT
J gene: TRBJ1-2; clone size: -; D gene: -; V gene: TRBV9; CDR3 protein: CASSPSQGPNYGYTF; CDR3 DNA: TGTGCCAGCAGCCCTAGTCAAGGGCCCAACTATGGCTACACCTTC
J gene: TRBJ2-7; clone size: -; D gene: TRBD2; V gene: TRBV30; CDR3 protein: CAWSLWREDSYEQYF; CDR3 DNA: TGTGCCTGGAGTCTCTGGCGGGAGGACTCCTACGAGCAGTACTTC
J gene: TRBJ2-5; clone size: -; D gene: TRBD2; V gene: TRBV5-1; CDR3 protein: CASSLEWGGSETQYF; CDR3 DNA: TGCGCCAGCAGCTTGGAATGGGGGGGTTCGGAGACCCAGTACTTC
J gene: TRBJ1-2; clone size: -; D gene: -; V gene: TRBV4-2; CDR3 protein: CASSQDSRPQGYGYTF; CDR3 DNA: TGTGCCAGCAGCCAAGATTCAAGGCCGCAGGGCTATGGCTACACCTTC
J gene: TRBJ2-1; clone size: -; D gene: TRBD1; V gene: TRBV7-2; CDR3 protein: CASSSRDRGTEQFF; CDR3 DNA: TGTGCCAGCAGCTCGAGGGACAGGGGGACTGAGCAGTTCTTC
J gene: TRBJ2-7; clone size: -; D gene: -; V gene: TRBV9; CDR3 protein: CASSVDMGREQYF; CDR3 DNA: TGTGCCAGCAGCGTAGACATGGGTCGCGAGCAGTACTTC
J gene: TRBJ2-3; clone size: -; D gene: -; V gene: TRBV19; CDR3 protein: CASSIGQGRDTQYF; CDR3 DNA: TGTGCCAGTAGTATCGGCCAGGGGAGAGATACGCAGTATTTT
J gene: TRBJ2-3; clone size: -; D gene: -; V gene: TRBV7-8; CDR3 protein: CASSLRTGTDTQYF; CDR3 DNA: TGTGCCAGCAGCTTAAGAACAGGGACAGATACGCAGTATTTT
J gene: TRBJ1-3; clone size: -; D gene: -; V gene: TRBV12-3/TRBV12-4; CDR3 protein: CASLLGTGNTIYF; CDR3 DNA: TGTGCCAGCTTGCTGGGGACTGGAAACACCATATATTTT
J gene: TRBJ1-6; clone size: -; D gene: -; V gene: TRBV11-2; CDR3 protein: CASSSLWGRDGGNSPLHF; CDR3 DNA: TGTGCCAGCAGCTCCCTATGGGGCAGGGACGGAGGGAATTCACCCCTCCACTTT
J gene: TRBJ2-3; clone size: -; D gene: -; V gene: TRBV6-5; CDR3 protein: CASRSGHGDTQYF; CDR3 DNA: TGTGCCAGCAGGTCGGGACACGGAGATACGCAGTATTTT
J gene: TRBJ1-5; clone size: -; D gene: -; V gene: TRBV7-2; CDR3 protein: CASSLYLRGNQPQHF; CDR3 DNA: TGTGCCAGCAGCTTATACCTTAGGGGCAATCAGCCCCAGCATTTT
J gene: TRBJ1-2; clone size: -; D gene: TRBD1; V gene: TRBV29-1; CDR3 protein: CSVDGDSNYGYTF; CDR3 DNA: TGCAGCGTTGACGGGGACAGTAACTATGGCTACACCTTC
J gene: TRBJ1-1; clone size: -; D gene: -; V gene: TRBV30; CDR3 protein: CAWRGREATEAFF; CDR3 DNA: TGTGCCTGGAGGGGCAGGGAGGCCACTGAAGCTTTCTTT
J gene: TRBJ2-7; clone size: -; D gene: -; V gene: TRBV27; CDR3 protein: CASSHPRVGGVHEQYF; CDR3 DNA: TGTGCCAGCAGTCATCCGAGGGTTGGAGGGGTCCACGAGCAGTACTTC
J gene: TRBJ1-5; clone size: -; D gene: -; V gene: TRBV18; CDR3 protein: CASSLDGSHQPQHF; CDR3 DNA: TGTGCCAGCTCACTGGACGGCTCGCATCAGCCCCAGCATTTT
J gene: TRBJ1-1; clone size: -; D gene: -; V gene: TRBV15; CDR3 protein: CATSRAVSNTEAFF; CDR3 DNA: TGTGCCACCAGCAGAGCGGTCTCCAACACTGAAGCTTTCTTT
J gene: TRBJ1-4; clone size: -; D gene: -; V gene: TRBV28; CDR3 protein: CASSPGGTREKLFF; CDR3 DNA: TGTGCCAGCAGTCCCGGGGGTACTCGGGAAAAACTGTTTTTT
J gene: TRBJ1-4; clone size: -; D gene: TRBD1; V gene: TRBV25-1; CDR3 protein: CASSEAGTGDEKLFF; CDR3 DNA: TGTGCCAGCAGTGAGGCCGGGACAGGGGATGAAAAACTGTTTTTT